One and the same sample provided the 20 T cell receptor beta chains below, sequenced in a study of naive and memory T cell subsets. An equimolar mix of two oligonucleotides served as the beta constant-region primer for TRBC1 and TRBC2. TCRdb independently ran MiXCR on the UMI-ligation and nested PCR reads; one entry per CDR3 protein. The sample records about 90,000 distinct CDR3 sequences, 7% being singletons. Sequencing was done on a sample of central memory CD4+ T cells from blood. These receptors were obtained from a human donor in good health.

This clonotype was recorded many times. V gene TRBV12-3 or TRBV12-4 combines with J gene TRBJ1-5; 7 nucleotides match TRBD1. This CDR3 has 14 residues. Trimming took 4 bases from V and 4 from J; bases not matched to a gene: 4. The CDR3 sequence: CASSSRQGNQPQHF. CDR3 nucleotides: TGTGCCAGCAGTTCTCGACAGGGTAATCAGCCCCAGCATTTT.

This clonotype has a handful of counts. This chain links TRBV12-5 with TRBJ2-3; 7 nucleotides agree with TRBD2. The CDR3 length is 17 residues. Germline CDR1 LGHNT, CDR2 FRNRAP. V gave up 0 bases and J gave up 0 bases; unmatched junction bases: 6. CDR3 DNA sequence: TGTGCTAGTGGTTTGGTCTCTAGCGGTACTAGCACAGATACGCAGTATTTT. Protein product: CASGLVSSGTSTDTQYF. Variable domain in full (rest from reference TRBV12-5 and TRBJ2-3): DARVTQTPRHKVTEMGQEVTMRCQPILGHNTVFWYRQTMMQGLELLAYFRNRAPLDDSGMPKDRFSAEMPDATLATLKIQPSEPRDSAVYFCASGLVSSGTSTDTQYFGPGTRLTVL.

This clonotype was detected a few times. The J gene is TRBJ2-3, the V gene TRBV20-1; TRBD2 might be the D (7 bases). The CDR3 is 14 residues long. Trimming shortened V by 5 bases and J by 2 bases, and 14 bases separated the two germline ends. Germline V gives CDR1 DFQATT, CDR2 SNEGSKA (reference sequence). In DNA form, the CDR3 reads TGCAGTGCTCTTCGGGGGGCCCACACAGATACGCAGTATTTT. Translating gives CSALRGAHTDTQYF.

This clonotype came up many times. This sequence joins TRBV6-1 and TRBJ2-6, with 7 bases fitting TRBD1. Germline V gives CDR1 MNHNS, CDR2 SASEGT. Unmatched junction bases numbered 3, after V lost 6 bases and J lost 1 base. The CDR3 has 15 amino acids. CDR3 in amino acids: CASRTQGSGANVLTF. CDR3 DNA: TGTGCCAGCAGGACACAGGGGTCTGGGGCCAACGTCCTGACTTTC.

The chain combines TRBV10-3 with TRBJ2-7; perhaps TRBD1 as D (6 bases). The germline V gene encodes CDR1 ENHRY and CDR2 SYGVKD. The CDR3 is 12 amino acids. Trimming pared 6 bases from V and 4 bases from J, leaving 10 bases between. The CDR3 DNA follows: TGTGCCATCAGCGGCAGGGGTTACGAGCAGTACTTC. It translates to CAISGRGYEQYF.

V and J are TRBV29-1 and TRBJ2-1, with a possible D match to TRBD2 (5 bases). CDR3 size: 13 residues. V lost 4 bases, J lost 5 bases, and 12 bases lay in between. Germline V lookup: CDR1 SQVTM, CDR2 ANQGSEA. The CDR3 nucleotides are TGCAGCGTTGGAGGGTACCCGAACAATGAGCAGTTCTTC. Amino acid sequence: CSVGGYPNNEQFF.

This clonotype was seen repeatedly, ten times or more. The chain recombines TRBV7-2 with TRBJ1-5; 8 bases match TRBD1. With V trimmed by 5 bases and J by 4 bases, 7 bases remained unmatched. The CDR3 is 15 residues long. The V gene's germline CDR1 is SGHTA and CDR2 FQGNSA. CDR3 residues: CASSLTGGPNQPQHF. For the CDR3, the DNA is TGTGCCAGCAGCCTTACAGGGGGACCAAATCAGCCCCAGCATTTT.

This clonotype was counted ten times or more. This sequence joins TRBV7-8 and TRBJ2-3; 11 bases fit TRBD2. The length of the CDR3 is 16 residues. V lost 1 base to trimming and J lost 6 bases; unmatched junction nucleotides: 6. Germline lookup yields CDR1 SGHVS and CDR2 FQNEAQ. In DNA form, the CDR3 reads TGTGCCAGCAGCTTAGGTAGCGGGAGGGCCGCGGATACGCAGTATTTT. Residues: CASSLGSGRAADTQYF.

The V call is TRBV7-2, the J call TRBJ1-6; D not certain. V was cut by 6 bases and J by 14 bases, with 17 bases left in between. Germline CDR1 and CDR2: SGHTA and FQGNSA. CDR3 length equals 13 residues. The CDR3 DNA reads as TGTGCCAGCAGTCCTACTGCCGGTGTGGCCCTCCACTTT. This codes for CASSPTAGVALHF.

This clonotype was seen more than once but under ten times. This chain links TRBV5-5 with TRBJ2-3; D is undetermined. The CDR3 length is 15 residues. Trimming left V 0 bases short and J 5 bases short, with 13 bases between. CDR1 SGHKS and CDR2 YYEKEE come from the germline V gene (reference sequence). The CDR3 nucleotides read TGTGCCAGCAGCTTGGGTAGATCAGCGCAAGATACGCAGTATTTT. Its translation is CASSLGRSAQDTQYF.

Ten or more counts support this clonotype. The CDR3 DNA sequence: TGTGCCAGCCTGTGGTCGTCCGGGTCCGACACTGAAGCTTTCTTT. This sequence encodes CASLWSSGSDTEAFF. V and J are TRBV5-5 and TRBJ1-1, with no clear D. Trimming took off 7 bases at V and 3 bases at J, with 19 bases between the two ends. The CDR3 covers 15 residues. CDR1 SGHKS and CDR2 YYEKEE come from the germline V gene (reference sequence).

J is TRBJ2-5 and V is TRBV18, with D uncertain. Germline CDR1 and CDR2: KGHSH and LQKENI. Trimming shortened V by 2 bases and J by 1 base, and 8 bases separated the two germline ends. The CDR3 has 14 residues. CDR3 loop: CASSPSHSQETQYF. The CDR3 DNA is TGTGCCAGCTCACCATCTCACAGCCAAGAGACCCAGTACTTC.

This sequence joins TRBV20-1 and TRBJ2-1; 10 nucleotides align to TRBD2. The CDR3 covers 16 residues. The germline V gene has CDR1 DFQATT and CDR2 SNEGSKA (reference sequence). V gave up 4 bases and J gave up 7 bases; unmatched junction bases: 13. As DNA, the CDR3 is TGCAGTGCTAAAAAACCGCTAGCGGGAGTGGTTAATGAGCAGTTCTTC. Translation gives CSAKKPLAGVVNEQFF.

This clonotype was found many times. This rearrangement joins TRBV7-2 to TRBJ2-3; 9 positions match TRBD2. Unmatched junction bases numbered 7, after V lost 6 bases and J lost 3 bases. The CDR3 has 15 residues. Germline V gene lookup returns CDR1 SGHTA and CDR2 FQGNSA. In nucleotides, the CDR3 is TGTGCCAGCAGACGCGGGGGGGCCGTAACAGATACGCAGTATTTT. It yields the protein CASRRGGAVTDTQYF. The whole variable domain, filled in from reference TRBV7-2 and TRBJ2-3, reads GAGVSQSPSNKVTEKGKDVELRCDPISGHTALYWYRQSLGQGLEFLIYFQGNSAPDKSGLPSDRFSAERTGGSVSTLTIQRTQQEDSAVYLCASRRGGAVTDTQYFGPGTRLTVL.

Only one count was recorded for this clonotype. Given a much more abundant clone one base away, this may be a read error. The genes are TRBV29-1 and TRBJ1-1; D call uncertain. The CDR3 has 11 amino acids. Trimming removed 4 bases from V and 11 bases from J, with 14 bases in between. The germline V gene encodes CDR1 SQVTM and CDR2 ANQGSEA. CDR3: CSVAPQVIAFF. CDR3 DNA sequence: TGCAGCGTTGCACCCCAAGTGATTGCTTTCTTT.

The table lists this clonotype with many counts. The J gene is TRBJ1-1, the V gene TRBV30; D is perhaps TRBD1 (5 bases). CDR3 length equals 15 residues. Germline CDR1 GTSNPN, CDR2 SVGIG (reference sequence). V lost 4 bases, J lost 5 bases, and 20 bases lay in between. In nucleotides, the CDR3 is TGTGCCTGGACGCGTGGGTTGGGGGGTGGAACTGAAGCTTTCTTT. Translated, it gives CAWTRGLGGGTEAFF.

V is TRBV12-3 or TRBV12-4 and J is TRBJ2-2; perhaps TRBD1 as D (5 bases). Trimming left V 5 bases short and J 0 bases short, with 13 bases between. This CDR3 is built from 16 residues. As DNA, the CDR3 is TGTGCCAGCAGTCCGTTTGGGGCATCGAACACCGGGGAGCTGTTTTTT. Amino acids: CASSPFGASNTGELFF.

This clonotype was observed at least ten times. CDR3 sequence reads: CSARPTGGFNQPQHF. The CDR3 bases are TGCAGTGCTAGGCCGACAGGGGGATTTAATCAGCCCCAGCATTTT. This sequence joins TRBV20-1 and TRBJ1-5, with TRBD1 matching 9 bases. CDR1 and CDR2 (germline): DFQATT, SNEGSKA (reference sequence). The junction had 7 bases not matched to a gene; V was cut back by 3 bases and J by 4 bases. The CDR3 covers 15 residues.

The sample holds many counts of this clonotype. This chain joins TRBV5-1 and TRBJ2-3; the match to TRBD2 covers 8 bases. Germline loops: CDR1 SGHRS, CDR2 YFSETQ. V trimming: 0 bases; J trimming: 1 base; junction bases outside the gene matches: 7. The CDR3 covers 17 residues. The CDR3 region is CASSLVPASGRTDTQYF. CDR3 bases: TGCGCCAGCAGCTTGGTACCCGCTAGCGGGCGCACAGATACGCAGTATTTT.

This clonotype occurred many times. V and J are TRBV6-1 and TRBJ1-5; 7 nucleotides match TRBD1. V trimming: 6 bases; J trimming: 2 bases; junction bases outside the gene matches: 7. Germline lookup yields CDR1 MNHNS and CDR2 SASEGT. This CDR3 comprises 15 residues. CDR3 coding DNA: TGTGCCAGCAGCAGGGGGGGGGTTGGCAATCAGCCCCAGCATTTT. Amino acid sequence: CASSRGGVGNQPQHF.